These 24 T cell receptor beta chains were sequenced from one sample in a study of blood T cells in healthy people across ages. Using a J-beta primer mix together with a sample-barcoded 5' primer, a second PCR was run for about 6 to 11 cycles. TCRdb ran MiXCR on the 5' RACE reads and lists one entry per CDR3 protein. The sample contains fewer than 800,000 distinct CDR3 sequences, just under 25% of which appear only once. The same sample was also used in a study of T cells of mothers and their children.

The sequenced sample consisted of blood. The receptors here all came from a boy younger than 18 in good health.

V and J are TRBV15 and TRBJ2-3; the match to TRBD2 covers 10 bases. This CDR3 spans 16 amino acids. Trimming took 1 base from V and 5 from J; bases not matched to a gene: 6. Germline V gene lookup returns CDR1 LNHNV and CDR2 YYDKDF (reference sequence). CDR3 sequence (DNA): TGTGCCACCAGCAGAGTCTCGGCTAGCGGGGGAGATACGCAGTATTTT. It yields the protein CATSRVSASGGDTQYF.

This clonotype showed up just a few times. The chain couples TRBV29-1 to TRBJ2-1; 9 bases agree with TRBD1. This CDR3 spans 13 amino acids. Germline V CDR1 and CDR2: SQVTM, ANQGSEA. J gave up 2 bases and V 7 bases, and 3 bases lay outside the gene matches. Here the CDR3 DNA reads TGCAGCGGCGGGACAGGGACCTACAATGAGCAGTTCTTC. Translating gives CSGGTGTYNEQFF.

This clonotype was counted only a few times. J is TRBJ2-5 and V is TRBV7-2, with 9 bases that match TRBD1. Germline CDR1 and CDR2: SGHTA and FQGNSA. V trimming: 7 bases; J trimming: 0 bases; junction bases outside the gene matches: 6. This CDR3 region has 15 residues. CDR3 nucleotide sequence: TGTGCCAGCATCAGCCGGGACAGGGACCAAGAGACCCAGTACTTC. Its translation is CASISRDRDQETQYF.

This clonotype was seen more than once but under ten times. This chain links TRBV29-1 with TRBJ1-1; D not resolved. Germline lookup yields CDR1 SQVTM and CDR2 ANQGSEA. V was cut by 6 bases and J by 2 bases, with 10 bases left in between. The CDR3 runs to 12 residues. The CDR3 coding sequence is TGCAGCGTAGACATGGGCAACACTGAAGCTTTCTTT. Translation gives CSVDMGNTEAFF.

This clonotype came up a few times. The gene calls are TRBV29-1 and TRBJ2-2; 10 nucleotides agree with TRBD2. The germline gives CDR1 SQVTM, CDR2 ANQGSEA. The CDR3 totals 13 residues. Germline trimming cut 6 bases from V and 5 bases from J; bases unmatched to any gene: 3. CDR3 DNA: TGCAGCGTCCTAGCGGGAGAGACCGGGGAGCTGTTTTTT. This translates into CSVLAGETGELFF.

This clonotype was recorded a few times. V and J are TRBV6-1 and TRBJ2-7, with TRBD2 identical over 7 bases. Unmatched junction bases numbered 2, after V lost 8 bases and J lost 1 base. CDR1 and CDR2 (germline): MNHNS, SASEGT. The CDR3 covers 12 residues. The CDR3 coding sequence is TGTGCCAGCGAGCGGGGTTCCTACGAGCAGTACTTC. Protein: CASERGSYEQYF.

The V and J genes are TRBV29-1 and TRBJ2-1; 10 nucleotides align to TRBD2. This CDR3 is 13 amino acids long. Germline CDR1 is SQVTM and CDR2 is ANQGSEA. V lost 6 bases to trimming and J lost 9 bases; unmatched junction nucleotides: 8. CDR3 in amino acids: CSVHGLAGVEQFF. Written as DNA, the CDR3 is TGCAGCGTACACGGGCTAGCGGGAGTTGAGCAGTTCTTC.

This clonotype occurred a few times. The chain joins TRBV6-6 to TRBJ1-3; no firm D call. CDR1 and CDR2 (germline): MNHNY, SVGAGI (reference sequence). The CDR3 is made up of 15 amino acids. The germline V and J ends were trimmed by 0 bases and 4 bases, with 10 bases remaining between them. This CDR3 is CASSYSEGPGNTIYF. The DNA for the CDR3 is TGTGCCAGCAGTTACTCTGAGGGTCCCGGAAACACCATATATTTT.

The rearrangement links TRBV11-2 to TRBJ2-1; D not resolved. Trimming stripped 0 bases from V and 12 bases from J, with 6 bases between. The CDR3 sequence is 11 residues long. Germline assignment: CDR1 SGHAT and CDR2 FQNNGV. In DNA, the CDR3 is TGTGCCAGCAGCTTAGAAGGCCCGCAGTTCTTC. Translating gives CASSLEGPQFF.

Here the CDR3 reads CSVEDLVDYQETQYF. CDR3 DNA: TGCAGCGTTGAAGATCTGGTAGACTACCAAGAGACCCAGTACTTC. The V gene is TRBV29-1, the J gene TRBJ2-1, with unresolved D. The assigned J gene may be wrong: the sequence end matches TRBJ2-5 better. Germline assignment: CDR1 SQVTM and CDR2 ANQGSEA. The CDR3 runs 15 residues.

The chain couples TRBV29-1 to TRBJ2-7; 10 bases align to TRBD1. The CDR3 consists of 12 residues. Trimming at V came to 7 bases and at J to 5 bases, leaving 5 bases not matched to a gene. Per germline, CDR1 SQVTM and CDR2 ANQGSEA. CDR3 protein: CSALGTGDEQYF. The DNA of the CDR3 is TGCAGCGCATTGGGGACAGGGGACGAGCAGTACTTC.

The rearrangement links TRBV6-5 to TRBJ2-1; 10 bases are shared with TRBD2. V shed 6 bases and J 7 bases; nucleotides not matched to a gene: 6. The length of the CDR3 is 14 residues. The germline V gene encodes CDR1 MNHEY and CDR2 SVGAGI. The CDR3 loop is CASRESGGANEQFF. CDR3 in DNA: TGTGCCAGCAGGGAAAGCGGGGGGGCGAATGAGCAGTTCTTC.

As for this clonotype: The final CDR3 position lacks the conserved phenylalanine or tryptophan, pointing to a likely read error. The V and J genes are TRBV29-1 and TRBJ2-3; the D gene is possibly TRBD2 (5 bases). Deletions cut 6 bases from V and 3 bases from J, with 16 bases between. Germline assignment: CDR1 SQVTM and CDR2 ANQGSEA. This CDR3 is built from 14 residues. In nucleotides, the CDR3 is TGCAGCGTGCGGGTACAGCGGATGACAGATACGCAGTATTCT. Translation: CSVRVQRMTDTQYS.

This clonotype was picked up a small number of times. V usage is TRBV5-1 and J usage is TRBJ1-6, with TRBD1 matching 8 bases. The CDR3 loop spans 16 amino acids. The V gene's germline CDR1 is SGHRS and CDR2 YFSETQ. J lost 9 bases, V lost 0 bases, and 8 bases had no gene match. The CDR3, as DNA: TGCGCCAGCAGCTTGGAGGCCACAGGGGGTATTTCACCCCTCCACTTT. Residues: CASSLEATGGISPLHF.

This rearrangement joins TRBV7-8 to TRBJ2-7; the match to TRBD1 covers 8 bases. The V and J ends lost 2 bases and 5 bases, in that order; junction bases with no gene match: 8. Per the germline V gene, CDR1 is SGHVS and CDR2 is FQNEAQ. CDR3 size: 15 residues. CDR3 nucleotide sequence: TGTGCCAGCAGCTTATCGGACAGGGTATTCGACGAGCAGTACTTC. It codes for CASSLSDRVFDEQYF.

J is TRBJ2-7 and V is TRBV20-1; 9 nucleotides match TRBD2. This CDR3 has 17 amino acids. The V and J ends lost 0 bases and 2 bases, in that order; junction bases with no gene match: 11. CDR1 DFQATT and CDR2 SNEGSKA come from the germline V gene (reference sequence). The CDR3 DNA reads as TGCAGTGCTAGAGATGGCTGGCGGGGCGGGAGGGCCTACGAGCAGTACTTC. Residues: CSARDGWRGGRAYEQYF.

The chain couples TRBV11-2 to TRBJ1-4; 9 bases match TRBD1. The V gene end was trimmed by 6 bases and the J gene end by 7 bases; junction bases not matched to a gene: 9. The germline gives CDR1 SGHAT, CDR2 FQNNGV. The CDR3 runs 15 residues. The CDR3 bases are TGTGCCAGCAGTTTACAGGGGGCTTTTGGTGAAAAACTGTTTTTT. Its protein product is CASSLQGAFGEKLFF.

The sample holds a few counts of this clonotype. This chain joins TRBV10-3 and TRBJ2-7; 7 bases map to TRBD2. Gene TRBJ2-5 matches the end of the DNA better, so the J call may be wrong. From germline, CDR1 is ENHRY and CDR2 SYGVKD. This CDR3 comprises 14 residues. The CDR3 region is CAISLSGTEGTQYF. CDR3 bases: TGTGCCATCAGTTTGAGCGGGACCGAAGGGACCCAGTACTTC.

The chain recombines TRBV5-1 with TRBJ2-5, with 10 bases lining up with TRBD1. CDR3 size: 15 residues. The trim removed 3 bases at V and 7 bases at J, leaving 9 bases unmatched. Germline values: CDR1 SGHRS, CDR2 YFSETQ. The CDR3 nucleotides read TGCGCCAGCAGCTCCGGGGGGACAGGGGAGGTGACCCAGTACTTC. Encoded protein: CASSSGGTGEVTQYF.

This chain joins TRBV11-1 and TRBJ1-1, with D possibly matching TRBD1 (5 bases). Germline CDR1 and CDR2: SGHAT and FQDESV (reference sequence). V dropped 5 bases and J dropped 5 bases, with 12 bases sitting between them. The CDR3 consists of 13 residues. This CDR3 is CASSVGRGTEAFF. CDR3 nucleotides: TGTGCCAGCAGCGTGGGACGGGGGACTGAAGCTTTCTTT.

The sample holds a few counts of this clonotype. V and J are TRBV28 and TRBJ2-4; no clear D. Trimming took 3 bases from V and 6 from J, leaving 18 bases between them. The CDR3 length is 16 residues. CDR1 is MDHEN and CDR2 is SYDVKM in the germline V gene. CDR3 in DNA: TGTGCCAGCAGTTTCAACATCCTGAGTAGGCTAAACATTCAGTACTTC. Encoded protein: CASSFNILSRLNIQYF.

This clonotype was found a few times. The genes are TRBV5-6 and TRBJ2-3; 9 nucleotides line up with TRBD2. The germline CDR1 and CDR2 sequences are SGHDT and YYEEEE. V lost 4 bases and J lost 2; bases outside the gene matches: 8. The CDR3 is made up of 16 amino acids. The chain's CDR3 is CASSVGAGGYTDTQYF. The CDR3 DNA follows: TGTGCCAGCAGCGTCGGAGCGGGGGGCTACACAGATACGCAGTATTTT.

Only a few counts were recorded for this clonotype. This sequence joins TRBV7-2 and TRBJ2-7; TRBD1 matches at 9 bases. The CDR3 covers 16 residues. CDR1 is SGHTA and CDR2 is FQGNSA in the germline V gene. V shed 1 base and J 0 bases; nucleotides not matched to a gene: 4. The CDR3 coding sequence is TGTGCCAGCAGCTTAGAGGGGACAGGGCTCTCCTACGAGCAGTACTTC. It encodes CASSLEGTGLSYEQYF.

This clonotype was found a few times. This chain links TRBV10-3 with TRBJ2-5; D remains unclear. V lost 7 bases to trimming and J lost 3 bases, with 12 bases between them. The length of the CDR3 is 13 residues. Looked up from germline, CDR1 is ENHRY and CDR2 is SYGVKD. CDR3 amino acids: CAITAHSEETQYF. The CDR3 nucleotides read TGTGCCATCACGGCGCATTCCGAAGAGACCCAGTACTTC.